The rows below give T cell receptor beta chains drawn from one sample of a study of human T cells and chemical hapten exposure. Each CDR3 protein gets one entry after TCRdb re-called the RACE reads with MiXCR. The sample contains approximately 60,000 distinct CDR3 sequences, 9.5% to 11% of which appear only once. This material consisted of whole blood, taken in connection with sensitization to the hapten diphenylcyclopropenone (DPC). Source of these receptors: a woman aged 25 to 39 with alopecia areata. Some clones in this sample may be carry-over from other donors' samples. CDR3s include the opening cysteine and the closing phenylalanine or tryptophan. Each record gives: V gene, clone size, J gene, D gene, CDR3 protein, CDR3 DNA. The D gene is left open where the match is weak. Clone size is not always given. Where it is, it says once, few, many or a class for expanded clones.

TRBV24-1	NA	TRBJ1-1	TRBD1	CATQQGVGSNTEAFF	TGTGCCACCCAACAGGGGGTGGGTTCGAACACTGAAGCTTTCTTT
TRBV6-6	few	TRBJ2-5	NA	CASSPRVLYQETQYF	TGTGCCAGCAGTCCGAGAGTTCTGTACCAAGAGACCCAGTACTTC
TRBV18	many	TRBJ1-2	NA	CASSPTGGDGYTF	TGTGCCAGCTCACCAACTGGGGGCGATGGCTACACCTTC
TRBV30	NA	TRBJ2-3	NA	CAGAYPGTKAGDTQYF	TGTGCCGGAGCATATCCCGGGACCAAAGCGGGAGATACGCAGTATTTT
TRBV9	many	TRBJ1-1	TRBD1	CASSVDPDRVTEAFF	TGTGCCAGCAGCGTAGACCCCGACAGGGTCACTGAAGCTTTCTTT
TRBV10-3	NA	TRBJ2-3	TRBD2	CATAPLAGGPATDTQYF	TGTGCCACCGCGCCTCTAGCGGGGGGCCCAGCCACAGATACGCAGTATTTT
TRBV6-1	many	TRBJ2-5	NA	CASSDYGETQYF	TGTGCCAGCAGTGATTATGGAGAGACCCAGTACTTC
TRBV2	NA	TRBJ2-7	NA	CASSEAGTTYEQYF	TGTGCCAGCAGTGAGGCCGGGACCACCTACGAGCAGTACTTC
TRBV28	many	TRBJ2-7	NA	CASSSPAEPQGQYF	TGTGCCAGCAGTTCCCCAGCTGAGCCCCAGGGGCAGTACTTC
TRBV5-1	NA	TRBJ2-5	NA	CASSLDPGAGTQYF	TGCGCCAGCAGCTTGGATCCGGGGGCGGGGACCCAGTACTTC
TRBV12-3/TRBV12-4	NA	TRBJ2-1	NA	CASSSKLGSGFYNEQFF	TGTGCCAGCAGTTCTAAGCTAGGCAGCGGGTTCTACAATGAGCAGTTCTTC
TRBV9	NA	TRBJ2-3	NA	CASSAPPAGRADTQYF	TGTGCCAGCAGCGCCCCTCCGGCGGGAAGGGCAGATACGCAGTATTTT